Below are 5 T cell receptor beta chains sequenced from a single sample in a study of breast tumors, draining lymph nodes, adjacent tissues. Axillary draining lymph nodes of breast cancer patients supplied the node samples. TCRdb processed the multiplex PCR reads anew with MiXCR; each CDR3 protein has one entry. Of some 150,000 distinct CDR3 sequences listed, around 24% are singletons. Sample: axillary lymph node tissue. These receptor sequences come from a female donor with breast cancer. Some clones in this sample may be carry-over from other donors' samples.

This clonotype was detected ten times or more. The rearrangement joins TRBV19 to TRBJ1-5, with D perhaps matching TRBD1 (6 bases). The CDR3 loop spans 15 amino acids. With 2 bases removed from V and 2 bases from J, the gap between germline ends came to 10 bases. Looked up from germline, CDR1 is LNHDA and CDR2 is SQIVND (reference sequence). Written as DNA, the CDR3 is TGTGCCAGTAGTATAAGGGGGGCCGGCAATCAGCCCCAGCATTTT. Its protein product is CASSIRGAGNQPQHF.

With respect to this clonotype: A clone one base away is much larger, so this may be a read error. This CDR3 is CASSQVVGYASPPHF. As DNA, the CDR3 is TGTGCCAGCAGCCAAGTTGTCGGGTATGCTTCACCCCCCCACTTT. The chain is built from TRBV3-2 and TRBJ1-6. TRBV3-2 is a listed pseudogene. CDR3 length equals 15 residues.

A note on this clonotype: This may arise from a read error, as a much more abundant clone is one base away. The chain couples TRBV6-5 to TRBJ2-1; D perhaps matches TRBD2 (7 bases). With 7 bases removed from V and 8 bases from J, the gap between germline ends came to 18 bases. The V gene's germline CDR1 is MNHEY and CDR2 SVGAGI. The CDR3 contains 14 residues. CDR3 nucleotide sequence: TGTGCCAGCAAGAATGGCGGGGGCAAGCATGAGCAGTTCTTC. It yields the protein CASKNGGGKHEQFF.

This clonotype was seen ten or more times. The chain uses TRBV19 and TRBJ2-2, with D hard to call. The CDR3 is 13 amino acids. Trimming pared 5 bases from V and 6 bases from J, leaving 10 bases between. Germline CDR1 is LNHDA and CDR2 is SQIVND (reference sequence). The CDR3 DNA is TGTGCCAGTAGTTCTTTTAGGGCCGGGGAGCTGTTTTTT. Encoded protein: CASSSFRAGELFF.

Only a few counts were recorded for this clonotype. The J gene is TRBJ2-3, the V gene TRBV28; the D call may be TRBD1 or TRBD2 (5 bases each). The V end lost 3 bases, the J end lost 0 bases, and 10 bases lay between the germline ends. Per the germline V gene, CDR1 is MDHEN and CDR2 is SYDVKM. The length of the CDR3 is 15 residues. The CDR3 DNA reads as TGTGCCAGCAGTTTGTGGGACGGGAGCACAGATACGCAGTATTTT. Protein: CASSLWDGSTDTQYF.